This TCR beta chain was sequenced for a study of blood T cell repertoires in COVID-19. The CDR3 extends over 16 amino acids. Germline CDR1 reads MDHEN; CDR2 reads SYDVKM. V gave up 5 bases and J gave up 1 base; unmatched junction bases: 11. Clones were sequenced by immunoSEQ multiplex PCR, and TCRdb holds only the in-frame ones, with some missing. Of about 140,000 clones listed, around 88% were seen once; the top ten hold about 1.5%. The receptor was isolated from a woman aged 55-70 years with acute or convalescent COVID-19. The chain uses TRBV28 and TRBJ2-7, with 7 bases lining up with TRBD2. Sequencing input: peripheral blood. The CDR3 nucleotides are TGTGCCAGCAGTGGGAGGGAGGGAGGCAAATCCTACGAGCAGTACTTC. It is translated as CASSGREGGKSYEQYF.